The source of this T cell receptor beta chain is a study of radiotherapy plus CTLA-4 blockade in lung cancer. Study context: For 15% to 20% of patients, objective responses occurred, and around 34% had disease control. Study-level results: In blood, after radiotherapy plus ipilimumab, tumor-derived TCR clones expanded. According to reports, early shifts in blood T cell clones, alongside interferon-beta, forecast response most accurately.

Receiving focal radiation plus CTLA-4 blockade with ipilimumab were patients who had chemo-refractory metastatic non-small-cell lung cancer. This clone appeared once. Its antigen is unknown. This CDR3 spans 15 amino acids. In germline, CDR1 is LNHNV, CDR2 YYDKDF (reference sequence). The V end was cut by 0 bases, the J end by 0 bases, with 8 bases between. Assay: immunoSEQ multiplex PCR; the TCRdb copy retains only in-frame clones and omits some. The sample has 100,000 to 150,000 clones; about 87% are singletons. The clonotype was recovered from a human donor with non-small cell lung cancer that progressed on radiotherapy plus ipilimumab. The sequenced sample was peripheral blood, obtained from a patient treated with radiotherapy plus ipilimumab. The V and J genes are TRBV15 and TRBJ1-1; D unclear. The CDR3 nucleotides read TGTGCCACCAGCAGAGATGTCGGCTTGAACACTGAAGCTTTCTTT. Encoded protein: CATSRDVGLNTEAFF.